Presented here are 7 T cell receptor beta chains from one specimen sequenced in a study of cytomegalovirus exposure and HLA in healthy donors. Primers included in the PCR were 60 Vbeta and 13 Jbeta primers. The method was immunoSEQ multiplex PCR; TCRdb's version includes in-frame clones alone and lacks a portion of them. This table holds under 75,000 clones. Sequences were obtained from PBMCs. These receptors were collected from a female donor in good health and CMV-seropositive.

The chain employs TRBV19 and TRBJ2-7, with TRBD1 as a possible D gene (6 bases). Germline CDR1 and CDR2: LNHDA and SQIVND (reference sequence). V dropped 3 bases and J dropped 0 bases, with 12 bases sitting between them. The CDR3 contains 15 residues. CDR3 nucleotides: TGTGCCAGTAGTATCTGGGCAGGGGACTCCTACGAGCAGTACTTC. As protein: CASSIWAGDSYEQYF.

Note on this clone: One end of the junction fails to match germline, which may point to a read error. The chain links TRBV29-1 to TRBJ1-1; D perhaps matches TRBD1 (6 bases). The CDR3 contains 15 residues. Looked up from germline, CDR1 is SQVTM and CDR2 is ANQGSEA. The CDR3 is CSVEGGTKRNTEAFF. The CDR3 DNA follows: TGCAGCGTGGAAGGGGGGACAAAACGGAACACTGAAGCTTTCTTT.

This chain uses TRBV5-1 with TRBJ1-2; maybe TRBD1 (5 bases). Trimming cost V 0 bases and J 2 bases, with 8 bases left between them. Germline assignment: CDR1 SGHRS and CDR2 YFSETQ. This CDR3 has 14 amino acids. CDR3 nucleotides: TGCGCCAGCAGCTTGGGACAGTTCAACTATGGCTACACCTTC. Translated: CASSLGQFNYGYTF.

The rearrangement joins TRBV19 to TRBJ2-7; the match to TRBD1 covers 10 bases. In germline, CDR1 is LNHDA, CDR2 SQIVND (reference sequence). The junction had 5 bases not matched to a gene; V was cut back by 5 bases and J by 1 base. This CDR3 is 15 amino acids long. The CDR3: CASSAGTGVSYEQYF. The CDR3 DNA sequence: TGTGCCAGTAGTGCCGGGACAGGGGTATCCTACGAGCAGTACTTC.

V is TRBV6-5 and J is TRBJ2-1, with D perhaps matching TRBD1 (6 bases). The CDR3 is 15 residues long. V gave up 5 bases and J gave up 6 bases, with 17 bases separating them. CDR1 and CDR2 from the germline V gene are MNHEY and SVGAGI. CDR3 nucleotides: TGTGCCAGCAGTCTACAGGGCGCCCCAGGCAATGAGCAGTTCTTC. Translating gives CASSLQGAPGNEQFF.

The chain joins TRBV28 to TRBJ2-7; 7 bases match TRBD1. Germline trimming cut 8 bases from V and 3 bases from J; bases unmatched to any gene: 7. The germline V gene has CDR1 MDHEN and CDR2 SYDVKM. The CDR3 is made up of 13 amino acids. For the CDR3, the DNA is TGTGCCAGCGCGAGGGGGCCGGTCTACGAGCAGTACTTC. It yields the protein CASARGPVYEQYF.

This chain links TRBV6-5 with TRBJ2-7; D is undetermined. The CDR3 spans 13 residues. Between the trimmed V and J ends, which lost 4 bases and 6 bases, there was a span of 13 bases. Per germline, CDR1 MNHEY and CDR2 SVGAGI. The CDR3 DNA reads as TGTGCCAGCAGTTTCGAAAAGACTGGCGAGCAGTACTTC. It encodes CASSFEKTGEQYF.